Below, one TCR beta chain is given with its context. What it binds is unknown. In germline, CDR1 is SGHRS, CDR2 YFSETQ. The CDR3 extends over 14 amino acids. V was pared by 4 bases and J by 6 bases, with 5 bases of the junction left unmatched. Treatment given: around 19 received Ad26.COV2.S at low or high dose, single or two shots; about 5 received placebo; per-sample allocation not given. Repertoires come from day 63 after the first vaccine or placebo injection. Donation came from an adult in Boston who was aged 18-55 years. Vaccine was an Ad26 vector expressing Wuhan-strain SARS-CoV-2 spike. Method: immunoSEQ multiplex PCR; TCRdb's copy keeps in-frame clones and lacks some. This table has about 440,000 clones, approximately 88% appearing once. The data are from a study of Ad26.COV2.S vaccination and SARS-CoV-2 variants. Study in general: Each vaccinee took Ad26.COV2.S intramuscularly, once or twice 56 days apart.

The study's findings and limits: Substantial response breadth was reportedly seen for spike-specific CD8+ and CD4+ T cells after vaccination.

The rearrangement joins TRBV5-1 to TRBJ2-7, with 12 bases matching TRBD1. This receptor was taken from a person between 18 and 59 years old who received the Ad26.COV2.S COVID-19 vaccine or a placebo. Specimen: peripheral blood, collected in a trial of Ad26.COV2.S vaccine versus placebo. CDR3 amino acids: CASSPGTGGLEQYF. As DNA, the CDR3 is TGCGCCAGCAGCCCCGGGACAGGGGGCCTCGAGCAGTACTTC. The full variable domain, with the rest looked up from reference TRBV5-1 and TRBJ2-7, is KAGVTQTPRYLIKTRGQQVTLSCSPISGHRSVSWYQQTPGQGLQFLFEYFSETQRNKGNFPGRFSGRQFSNSRSEMNVSTLELGDSALYLCASSPGTGGLEQYFGPGTRLTVT.